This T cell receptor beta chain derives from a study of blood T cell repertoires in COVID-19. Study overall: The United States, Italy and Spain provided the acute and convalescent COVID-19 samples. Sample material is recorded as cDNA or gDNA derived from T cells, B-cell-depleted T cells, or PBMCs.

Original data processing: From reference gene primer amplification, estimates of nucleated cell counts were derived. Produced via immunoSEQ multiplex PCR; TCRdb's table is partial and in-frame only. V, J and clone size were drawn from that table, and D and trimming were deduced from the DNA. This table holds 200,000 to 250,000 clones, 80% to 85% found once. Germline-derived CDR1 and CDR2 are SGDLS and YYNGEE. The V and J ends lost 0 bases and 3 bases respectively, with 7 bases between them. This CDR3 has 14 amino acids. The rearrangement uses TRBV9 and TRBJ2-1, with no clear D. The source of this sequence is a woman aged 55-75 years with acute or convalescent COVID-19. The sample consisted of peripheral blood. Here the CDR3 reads CASSVVQNYNEQFF. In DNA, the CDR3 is TGTGCCAGCAGCGTAGTACAAAACTACAATGAGCAGTTCTTC.